Listed below are T cell receptor beta chains from one sample, sequenced in a study of control samples from healthy donors and cancer patients. The repertoire was sequenced with immunoSEQ multiplex PCR; TCRdb's copy has only in-frame clones and lacks some. The table lists around 190,000 clones. Sequencing was carried out using blood. These receptors were collected from a woman aged 25 to 39 in good health. The CDR3 runs from the conserved cysteine through the conserved F or W.

J: TRBJ1-4; V: TRBV4-2; CDR3: CASSQDEKLFF
J: TRBJ2-3; V: TRBV18; CDR3: CASSKPGLETDTQYF
J: TRBJ2-1; V: TRBV7-2; CDR3: CASSLFGTSFYNEQFF
J: TRBJ1-2; V: TRBV10-3; CDR3: CAISETGTGEGGYTF
J: TRBJ2-5; V: TRBV24-1; CDR3: CATSDLFGQKETQYF
J: TRBJ2-1; V: TRBV27; CDR3: CASSLRLALSSYNEQFF
J: TRBJ1-2; V: TRBV4-1; CDR3: CASSSSPGGGYTF
J: TRBJ1-6; V: TRBV6-1; CDR3: CASSELGGDSPLHF
J: TRBJ1-2; V: TRBV11-2; CDR3: CASSLGQGGYGYTF
J: TRBJ2-3; V: TRBV2; CDR3: CASGFFGAETQYF
J: TRBJ1-2; V: TRBV28; CDR3: CASSGGDGYGYTF
J: TRBJ2-2; V: TRBV9; CDR3: CASSARVAGGPTGELFF
J: TRBJ2-1; V: TRBV7-9; CDR3: CASSLGGYEQFF
J: TRBJ2-3; V: TRBV6-6; CDR3: CASDGTYTDTQYF
J: TRBJ1-2; V: TRBV7-3; CDR3: CASSLKTGGWLTF
J: TRBJ2-7; V: TRBV6-4; CDR3: CASSDSGQDIYEQYF
J: TRBJ2-7; V: TRBV11-1; CDR3: CASSPSQGESYEQYF
J: TRBJ1-3; V: TRBV7-9; CDR3: CASSLGDISGNTIYF
J: TRBJ1-2; V: TRBV25-1; CDR3: CASSSYDRGNYGYTF
J: TRBJ1-1; V: TRBV7-9; CDR3: CASVRGLNTEAFF
J: TRBJ1-2; V: TRBV19; CDR3: CASSTKRGVAYGYTF
J: TRBJ1-1; V: TRBV27; CDR3: CASSLSRVNTEAFF
J: TRBJ1-2; V: TRBV7-2; CDR3: CASSPGGAGYGYTF
J: TRBJ2-1; V: TRBV5-1; CDR3: CASSPSVGRQFF
J: TRBJ2-5; V: TRBV18; CDR3: CASSPVEETQYF
J: TRBJ2-7; V: TRBV23-1; CDR3: CASSHRPGQGASEQYF
J: TRBJ1-5; V: TRBV5-8; CDR3: CASSFGTGGNQPQHF
J: TRBJ1-5; V: TRBV6-4; CDR3: CASSDSWEHQPQHF
J: TRBJ1-1; V: TRBV7-8; CDR3: CASSLDLGVGAFF
J: TRBJ2-7; V: TRBV7-3; CDR3: CASSMTGSSEQYF
J: TRBJ2-1; V: TRBV3-1/TRBV3-2; CDR3: CASSQRRGQGFNEQFF
J: TRBJ1-2; V: TRBV9; CDR3: CASSADLGGRGGYTF
J: TRBJ1-4; V: TRBV7-9; CDR3: CASSRRSGPTNEKLFF
J: TRBJ2-1; V: TRBV11-2; CDR3: CASSSKTGRRSYNEQFF
J: TRBJ1-4; V: TRBV5-1; CDR3: CASSLGATNEKLFF
J: TRBJ1-2; V: TRBV6-1; CDR3: CASSESTGLTYTF
J: TRBJ1-2; V: TRBV5-1; CDR3: CASSLGRTSFLYGYTF